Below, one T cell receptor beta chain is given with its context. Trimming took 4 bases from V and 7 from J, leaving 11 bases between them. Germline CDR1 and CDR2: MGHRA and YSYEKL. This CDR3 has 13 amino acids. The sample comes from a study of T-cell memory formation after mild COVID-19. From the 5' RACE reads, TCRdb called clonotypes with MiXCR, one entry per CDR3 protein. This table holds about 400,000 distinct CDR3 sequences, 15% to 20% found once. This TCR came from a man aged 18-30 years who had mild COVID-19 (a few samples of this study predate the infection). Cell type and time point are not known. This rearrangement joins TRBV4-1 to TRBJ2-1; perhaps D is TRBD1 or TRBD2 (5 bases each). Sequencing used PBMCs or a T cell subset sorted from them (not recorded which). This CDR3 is CASSLPEGNEQFF. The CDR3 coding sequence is TGCGCCAGCAGCCTCCCCGAGGGGAATGAGCAGTTCTTC.